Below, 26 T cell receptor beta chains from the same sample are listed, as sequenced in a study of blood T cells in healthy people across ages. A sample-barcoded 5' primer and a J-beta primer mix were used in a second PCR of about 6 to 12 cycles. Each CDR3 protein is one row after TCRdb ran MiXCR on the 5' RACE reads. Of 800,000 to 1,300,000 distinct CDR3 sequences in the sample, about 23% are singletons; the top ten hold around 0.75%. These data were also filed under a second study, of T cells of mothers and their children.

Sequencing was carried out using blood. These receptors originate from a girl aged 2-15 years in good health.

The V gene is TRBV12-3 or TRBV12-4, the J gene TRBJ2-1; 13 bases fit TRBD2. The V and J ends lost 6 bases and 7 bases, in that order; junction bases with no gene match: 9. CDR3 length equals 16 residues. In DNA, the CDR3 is TGTGCCAGCAGACCCGGACTAGCGGGGGCAAGGAATGAGCAGTTCTTC. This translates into CASRPGLAGARNEQFF.

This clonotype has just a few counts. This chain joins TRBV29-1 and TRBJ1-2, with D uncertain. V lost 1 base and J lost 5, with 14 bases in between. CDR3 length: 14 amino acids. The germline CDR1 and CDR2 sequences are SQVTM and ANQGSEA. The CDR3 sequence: CSVEATEGGYGYTF. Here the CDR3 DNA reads TGCAGCGTTGAAGCAACGGAGGGTGGGTATGGCTACACCTTC.

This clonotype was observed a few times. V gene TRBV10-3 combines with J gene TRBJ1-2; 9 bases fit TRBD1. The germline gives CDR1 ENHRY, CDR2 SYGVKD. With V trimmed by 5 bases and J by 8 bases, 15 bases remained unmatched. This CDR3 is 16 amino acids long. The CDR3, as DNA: TGTGCCATCAGTCCGGGACAGGGATTAGCGGGTTTGGGCTACACCTTC. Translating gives CAISPGQGLAGLGYTF.

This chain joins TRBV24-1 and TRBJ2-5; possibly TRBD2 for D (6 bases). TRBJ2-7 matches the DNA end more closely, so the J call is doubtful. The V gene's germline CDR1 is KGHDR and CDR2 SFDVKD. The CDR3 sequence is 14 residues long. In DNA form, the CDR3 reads TGTGCCACCAGTACAGAGGGTCCGGGGGTCGAGCAGTACTTC. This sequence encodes CATSTEGPGVEQYF.

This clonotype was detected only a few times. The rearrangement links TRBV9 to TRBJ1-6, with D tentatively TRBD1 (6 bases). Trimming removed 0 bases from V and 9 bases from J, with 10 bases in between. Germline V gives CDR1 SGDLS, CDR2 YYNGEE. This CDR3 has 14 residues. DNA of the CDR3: TGTGCCAGCAGCGTAGGGGACAACCCTTCACCCCTCCACTTT. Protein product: CASSVGDNPSPLHF.

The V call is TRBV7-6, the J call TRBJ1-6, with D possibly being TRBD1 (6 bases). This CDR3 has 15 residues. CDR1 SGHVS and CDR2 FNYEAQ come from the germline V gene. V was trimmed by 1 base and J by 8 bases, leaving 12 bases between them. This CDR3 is CASSLGRTEHSPLHF. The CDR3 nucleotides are TGTGCCAGCAGCTTAGGTCGGACAGAACATTCACCCCTCCACTTT.

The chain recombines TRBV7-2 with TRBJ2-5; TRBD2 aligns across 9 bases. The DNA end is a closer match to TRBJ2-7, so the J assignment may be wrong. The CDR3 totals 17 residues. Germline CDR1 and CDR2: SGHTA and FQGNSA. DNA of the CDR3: TGTGCCAGCAGCCCAACCTTACGGCGGGGGGGGACTAACGAGCAGTACTTC. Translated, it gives CASSPTLRRGGTNEQYF.

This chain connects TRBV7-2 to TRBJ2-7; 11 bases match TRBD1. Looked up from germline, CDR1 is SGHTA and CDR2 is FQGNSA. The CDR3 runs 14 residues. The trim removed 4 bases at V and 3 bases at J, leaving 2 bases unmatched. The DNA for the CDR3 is TGTGCCAGCAGCTGGGGACAGGGGGTCTACGAGCAGTACTTC. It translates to CASSWGQGVYEQYF.

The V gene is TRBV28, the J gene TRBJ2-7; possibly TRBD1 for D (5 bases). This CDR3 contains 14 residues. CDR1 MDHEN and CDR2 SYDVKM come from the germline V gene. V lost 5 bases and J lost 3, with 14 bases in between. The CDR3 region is CASSPRIQVYEQYF. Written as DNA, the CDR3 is TGTGCCAGCAGTCCTAGGATACAGGTCTACGAGCAGTACTTC.

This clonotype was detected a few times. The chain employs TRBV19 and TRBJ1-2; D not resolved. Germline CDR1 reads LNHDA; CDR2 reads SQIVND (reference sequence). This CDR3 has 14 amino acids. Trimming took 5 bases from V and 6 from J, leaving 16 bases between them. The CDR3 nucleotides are TGTGCCAGTAGTGGCTTGATGAGGGAAAATGGCTACACCTTC. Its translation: CASSGLMRENGYTF.

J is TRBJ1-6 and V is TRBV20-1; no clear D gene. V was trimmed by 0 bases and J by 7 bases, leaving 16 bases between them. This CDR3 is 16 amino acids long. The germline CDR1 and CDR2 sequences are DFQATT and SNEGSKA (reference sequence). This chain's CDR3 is CSARDGRPLVNSPLHF. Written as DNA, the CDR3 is TGCAGTGCTAGAGATGGTCGGCCGCTGGTGAATTCACCCCTCCACTTT.

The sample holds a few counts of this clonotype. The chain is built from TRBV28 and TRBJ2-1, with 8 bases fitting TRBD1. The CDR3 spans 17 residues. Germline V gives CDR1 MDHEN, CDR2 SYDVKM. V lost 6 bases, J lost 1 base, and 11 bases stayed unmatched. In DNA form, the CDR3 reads TGTGCCAGCAGCCTGGGGGTAAGACAGGGGTCCTACAATGAGCAGTTCTTC. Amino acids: CASSLGVRQGSYNEQFF.

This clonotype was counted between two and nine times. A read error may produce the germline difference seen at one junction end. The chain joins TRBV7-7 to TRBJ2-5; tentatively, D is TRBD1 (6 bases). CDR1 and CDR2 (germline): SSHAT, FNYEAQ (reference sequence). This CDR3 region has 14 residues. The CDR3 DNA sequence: TGTGCTAGCAGCCCTGACTGGACAGAAGAGACCCAGTACTTC. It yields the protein CASSPDWTEETQYF.

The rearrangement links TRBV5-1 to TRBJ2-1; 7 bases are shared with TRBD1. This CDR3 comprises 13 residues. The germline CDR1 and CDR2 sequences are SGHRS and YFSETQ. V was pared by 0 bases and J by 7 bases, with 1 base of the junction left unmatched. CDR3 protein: CASSLEGANEQFF. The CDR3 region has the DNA TGCGCCAGCAGCTTGGAGGGGGCTAATGAGCAGTTCTTC.

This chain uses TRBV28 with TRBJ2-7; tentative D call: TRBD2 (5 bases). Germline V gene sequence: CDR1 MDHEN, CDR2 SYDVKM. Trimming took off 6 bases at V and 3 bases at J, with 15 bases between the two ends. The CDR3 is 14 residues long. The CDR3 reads CASREDSTLYEQYF. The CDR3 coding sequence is TGTGCCAGCAGGGAGGACTCGACCCTCTACGAGCAGTACTTC.

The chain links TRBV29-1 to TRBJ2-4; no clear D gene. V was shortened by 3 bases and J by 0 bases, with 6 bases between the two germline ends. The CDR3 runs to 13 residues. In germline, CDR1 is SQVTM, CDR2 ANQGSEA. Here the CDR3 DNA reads TGCAGCGTTGACAAAATAGCCAAAAACATTCAGTACTTC. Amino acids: CSVDKIAKNIQYF.

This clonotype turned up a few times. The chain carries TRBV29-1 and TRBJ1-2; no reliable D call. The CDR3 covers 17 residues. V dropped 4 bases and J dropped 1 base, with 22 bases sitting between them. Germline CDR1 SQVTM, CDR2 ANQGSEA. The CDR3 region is CSVGNPGKNYDNYGYTF. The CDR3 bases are TGCAGCGTTGGCAATCCCGGGAAAAATTACGATAACTATGGCTACACCTTC.

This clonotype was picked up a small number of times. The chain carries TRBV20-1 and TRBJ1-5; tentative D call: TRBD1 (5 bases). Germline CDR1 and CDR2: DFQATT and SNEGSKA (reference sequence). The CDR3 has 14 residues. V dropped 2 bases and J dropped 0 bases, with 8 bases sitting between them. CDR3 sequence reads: CSARRRGSNQPQHF. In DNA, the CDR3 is TGCAGTGCTAGACGGAGGGGTAGCAATCAGCCCCAGCATTTT.

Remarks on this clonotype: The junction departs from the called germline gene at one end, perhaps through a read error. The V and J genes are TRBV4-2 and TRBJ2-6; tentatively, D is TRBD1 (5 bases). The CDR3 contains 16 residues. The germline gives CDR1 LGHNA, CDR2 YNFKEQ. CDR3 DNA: TGTGCCAGCAGCCAAGTTCAGTCATCTGGGGCCAACGTCCCGACTTTC. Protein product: CASSQVQSSGANVPTF.

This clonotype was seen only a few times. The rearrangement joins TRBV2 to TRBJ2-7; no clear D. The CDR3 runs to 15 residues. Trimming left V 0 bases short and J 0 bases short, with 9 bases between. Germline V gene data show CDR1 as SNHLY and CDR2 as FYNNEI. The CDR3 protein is CASSEASAYSYEQYF. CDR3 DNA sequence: TGTGCCAGCAGTGAAGCGTCGGCCTACTCCTACGAGCAGTACTTC. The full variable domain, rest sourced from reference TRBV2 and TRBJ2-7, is EPEVTQTPSHQVTQMGQEVILRCVPISNHLYFYWYRQILGQKVEFLVSFYNNEISEKSEIFDDQFSVERPDGSNFTLKIRSTKLEDSAMYFCASSEASAYSYEQYFGPGTRLTVT.

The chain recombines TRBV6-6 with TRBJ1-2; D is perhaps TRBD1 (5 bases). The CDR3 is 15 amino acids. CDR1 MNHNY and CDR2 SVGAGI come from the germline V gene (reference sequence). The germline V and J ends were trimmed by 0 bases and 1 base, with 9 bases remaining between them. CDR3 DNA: TGTGCCAGCAGTTACTCTTGGGGCGATAACTATGGCTACACCTTC. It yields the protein CASSYSWGDNYGYTF.

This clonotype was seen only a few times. The CDR3 protein is CASSLGSTENTEAFF. CDR3 DNA sequence: TGTGCCAGCAGTTTAGGGTCGACAGAAAACACTGAAGCTTTCTTT. This chain links TRBV28 with TRBJ1-1; a possible D gene is TRBD1 (5 bases). The CDR3 loop spans 15 amino acids. Germline CDR1 is MDHEN and CDR2 is SYDVKM. V was shortened by 2 bases and J by 2 bases, with 12 bases between the two germline ends.

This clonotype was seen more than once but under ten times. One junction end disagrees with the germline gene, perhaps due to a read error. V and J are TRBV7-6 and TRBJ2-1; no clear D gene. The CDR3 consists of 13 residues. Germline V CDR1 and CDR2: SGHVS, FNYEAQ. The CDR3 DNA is TGTGCCGGCAGCTTAGCCAGCTACAATGAGCAGTTCTTC. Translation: CAGSLASYNEQFF.

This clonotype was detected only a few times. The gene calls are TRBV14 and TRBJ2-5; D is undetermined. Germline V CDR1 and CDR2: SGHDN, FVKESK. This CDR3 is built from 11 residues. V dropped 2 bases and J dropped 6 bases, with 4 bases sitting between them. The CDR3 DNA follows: TGTGCCAGCAGCCAATTCCAGACCCAGTACTTC. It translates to CASSQFQTQYF.

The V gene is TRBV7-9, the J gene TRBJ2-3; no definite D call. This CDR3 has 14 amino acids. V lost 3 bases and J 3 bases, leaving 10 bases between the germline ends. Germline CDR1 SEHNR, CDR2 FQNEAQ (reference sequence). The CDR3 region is CASSLSLATDTQYF. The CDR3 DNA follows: TGTGCCAGCAGCTTGAGTTTAGCTACAGATACGCAGTATTTT.

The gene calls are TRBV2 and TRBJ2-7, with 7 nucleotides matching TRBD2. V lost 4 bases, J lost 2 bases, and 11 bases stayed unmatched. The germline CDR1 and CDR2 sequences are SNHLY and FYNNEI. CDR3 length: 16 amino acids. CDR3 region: CASSGGLGGPTYEQYF. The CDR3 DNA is TGTGCCAGCAGTGGGGGTTTGGGAGGGCCGACCTACGAGCAGTACTTC.